This TCR beta chain appears in the sequencing data of a study of cytomegalovirus exposure and HLA in healthy donors. CDR1 is SGHDT and CDR2 is YYEEEE in the germline V gene. The germline V and J ends were trimmed by 4 bases and 5 bases, with 13 bases remaining between them. The CDR3 consists of 14 residues. Study outcomes and limitations: In a later analysis, parvovirus B19, influenza, CMV and Epstein-Barr virus appeared linked to several top co-occurrence clusters. Sequencing depth across donors, presence/absence analyses assumed, was roughly uniform.

The PCR used 60 Vbeta and 13 Jbeta primers. Libraries were prepared by immunoSEQ multiplex PCR; TCRdb keeps only in-frame clonotypes and omits some of them. This sample yields about 180,000 clones, of which more than 65% are seen a single time; 0.95% to 1.5% belongs to the top ten. Points on this clone: Its antigen is not identified.

The TCR comes from a girl aged 2 to 9 in good health and CMV-seropositive. The V call is TRBV5-6, the J call TRBJ1-5; tentative D call: TRBD1 (5 bases). Material for sequencing was PBMCs. The CDR3 protein is CASSKGAVDQPQHF. The CDR3 DNA reads as TGTGCCAGCAGCAAAGGGGCAGTTGATCAGCCCCAGCATTTT.